This T cell receptor beta chain was obtained from a study of blood T cells in healthy people across ages. This CDR3 is built from 14 residues. Germline V gene lookup returns CDR1 KGHSH and CDR2 LQKENI. V lost 6 bases, J lost 5 bases, and 9 bases stayed unmatched. There are a few counts of this clonotype. The antigen remains unidentified. A second about 7 to 12 cycle PCR used barcoded and J-beta primers. TCRdb passed the 5' RACE reads through MiXCR, listing each CDR3 protein once. The table records under 950,000 distinct CDR3 sequences, 22% of them present only once. Overall study results and limits: Diversity figures derived from one million T cells were judged to underestimate the true value.

The sequence was collected from a man aged 65 to 85 in good health. Material: blood. This chain links TRBV18 with TRBJ2-5; TRBD1 matches at 7 bases. The CDR3 sequence: CASSSTGARETQYF. The CDR3 DNA reads TGTGCCAGCTCGTCAACAGGGGCCCGGGAGACCCAGTACTTC.